Below, 5 T cell receptor beta chains from the same sample are listed, as sequenced in a study of cytomegalovirus exposure and HLA in healthy donors. A multiplex PCR was run with 60 Vbeta primers and 13 Jbeta primers. The table came from immunoSEQ multiplex PCR; TCRdb's copy has only in-frame clones and leaves some out. The sample holds under 150,000 clones, more than 60% seen once. Sequenced material: PBMCs. The source is a woman aged 40 to 50 in good health and CMV-seronegative.

The chain joins TRBV5-4 to TRBJ1-4; D gene uncertain. The CDR3 loop spans 13 amino acids. V gave up 5 bases and J gave up 11 bases, with 16 bases separating them. CDR1 SGHNT and CDR2 YYREEE come from the germline V gene (reference sequence). CDR3 amino acids: CASSSSTELKLFF. In nucleotides, the CDR3 is TGTGCCAGCAGTTCCTCGACGGAGCTTAAACTGTTTTTT.

The V gene is TRBV19, the J gene TRBJ1-5; a possible D gene is TRBD1 (6 bases). The CDR3 sequence is 14 residues long. The germline V gene has CDR1 LNHDA and CDR2 SQIVND (reference sequence). V dropped 4 bases and J dropped 7 bases, with 14 bases sitting between them. The CDR3 nucleotides are TGTGCCAGTAGTAATGGACAGAGAGTGCAGCCCCAGCATTTT. Its translation is CASSNGQRVQPQHF.

The rearrangement uses TRBV11-3 and TRBJ2-3, with 7 bases lining up with TRBD1. The J segment lost 11 bases and the V segment lost 5 bases, leaving 4 bases of the junction unmatched. CDR1 is SGHNT, CDR2 YENEEA, per germline. CDR3 size: 11 residues. This CDR3 is CASSAGTEQYF. In DNA, the CDR3 is TGTGCCAGCAGCGCCGGGACAGAGCAGTATTTT.

The chain has TRBV7-3 and TRBJ2-3; 11 bases are shared with TRBD2. The CDR3 runs to 15 residues. CDR1 is SGHTA, CDR2 FQGTGA, per germline. Trimming took 5 bases from V and 2 from J; bases not matched to a gene: 3. This CDR3 reads CASSGSGGATDTQYF. CDR3 coding DNA: TGTGCCAGCAGCGGTAGCGGGGGGGCCACAGATACGCAGTATTTT.

J is TRBJ2-3 and V is TRBV30; 7 bases align to TRBD2. Germline lookup yields CDR1 GTSNPN and CDR2 SVGIG (reference sequence). Trimming took 0 bases from V and 1 from J; bases not matched to a gene: 4. The CDR3 runs to 15 residues. CDR3 DNA sequence: TGTGCCTGGAGTGTGAGACGGGGGGGCACAGATACGCAGTATTTT. This codes for CAWSVRRGGTDTQYF.